The T cell receptor beta chain under discussion was sequenced for a study of Graves' ophthalmopathy and Graves' hyperthyroidism. Study-wide results and limits: Both an approximately 69% sensitivity and an approximately 77% specificity characterized the model's predictions of ophthalmopathy progression.

Amplification of TCR beta CDR3 regions used RNA transcripts. Investigators did first-round RT-PCR with HTBI primers, then second-round multiplex PCR. TCRdb reanalysed the multiplex PCR reads using MiXCR and keeps one entry per CDR3 protein. This table holds 500,000 to 600,000 distinct CDR3 sequences, under 45% found once. CDR1 is SEHNR and CDR2 is FQNEAQ in the germline V gene (reference sequence). This CDR3 comprises 14 residues. Trimming pared 4 bases from V and 8 bases from J, leaving 14 bases between. Participants with hyperthyroidism, aged 18 to 65, were newly diagnosed with under 2 months' duration. None of the included patients had other autoimmune diseases, uncontrolled infections, pregnancy or lactation, as these led to exclusion. Notes on this clonotype: Its antigen remains unidentified.

This chain joins TRBV7-9 and TRBJ1-4; maybe TRBD1 (5 bases). The sequenced material came from peripheral blood or thyroid tissue (not recorded which). This sequence originates from an adult man with Graves' hyperthyroidism. The CDR3 spells CASSYSWGLEKLFF. CDR3 in DNA: TGTGCCAGCAGCTACAGCTGGGGCTTAGAAAAACTGTTTTTT.